This note documents a single T cell receptor beta chain sequence. Its antigen remains unknown. A CD45RA+ naive subset and a CD45RA-negative memory subset were split from CD4+ cells. The data derive from a study of shared clonotypes between healthy human individuals. For the study at large: Donors had three CD4 naive, three CD4 memory, two CD8 naive and one CD8 memory plate apiece. Whole-study results and caveats: Naive CD4 clonotypes overlapped across several donors at around 4.7%.

Generated by immunoSEQ multiplex PCR, the TCRdb table keeps only in-frame clones and is missing some. The profile shows about 610,000 clones, 97% of them singletons. This CDR3 spans 14 amino acids. The trim removed 5 bases at V and 5 bases at J, leaving 5 bases unmatched. Germline V gene lookup returns CDR1 LNHDA and CDR2 SQIVND (reference sequence). The specimen sequenced was naive CD4+ T cells sorted from blood. Subset in this sample: CD45RA+ positively selected. This clonotype originated in a woman between 25 and 40 years old in good health. The chain carries TRBV19 and TRBJ2-1; 8 bases align to TRBD1. CDR3 bases: TGTGCCAGTAGTGACAGGGGTCAGCACAATGAGCAGTTCTTC. Encoded protein: CASSDRGQHNEQFF.